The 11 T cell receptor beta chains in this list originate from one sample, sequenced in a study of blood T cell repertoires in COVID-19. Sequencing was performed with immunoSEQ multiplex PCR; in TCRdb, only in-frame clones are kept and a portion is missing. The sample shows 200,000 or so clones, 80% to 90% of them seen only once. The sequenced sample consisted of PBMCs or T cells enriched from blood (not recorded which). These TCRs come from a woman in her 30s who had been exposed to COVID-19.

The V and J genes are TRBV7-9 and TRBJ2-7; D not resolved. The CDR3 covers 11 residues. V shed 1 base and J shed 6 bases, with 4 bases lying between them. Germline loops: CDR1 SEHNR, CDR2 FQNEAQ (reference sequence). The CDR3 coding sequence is TGTGCCAGCAGCTTAGAGAGCGAGCAGTACTTC. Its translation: CASSLESEQYF. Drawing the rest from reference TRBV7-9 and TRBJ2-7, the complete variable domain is DTGVSQNPRHKITKRGQNVTFRCDPISEHNRLYWYRQTLGQGPEFLTYFQNEAQLEKSRLLSDRFSAERPKGSFSTLEIQRTEQGDSAMYLCASSLESEQYFGPGTRLTVT.

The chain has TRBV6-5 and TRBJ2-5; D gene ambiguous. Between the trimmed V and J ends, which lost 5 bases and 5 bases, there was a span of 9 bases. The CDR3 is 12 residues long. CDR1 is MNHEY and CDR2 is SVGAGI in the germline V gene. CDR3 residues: CASSLRRETQYF. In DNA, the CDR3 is TGTGCCAGCAGTCTCCGTCGGGAGACCCAGTACTTC.

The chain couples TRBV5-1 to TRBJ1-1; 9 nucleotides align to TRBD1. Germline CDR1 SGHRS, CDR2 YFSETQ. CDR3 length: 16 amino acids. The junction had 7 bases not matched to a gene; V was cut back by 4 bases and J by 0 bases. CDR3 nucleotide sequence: TGCGCCAGCAGCCTTGGGACAGGGTTTATGAACACTGAAGCTTTCTTT. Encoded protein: CASSLGTGFMNTEAFF.

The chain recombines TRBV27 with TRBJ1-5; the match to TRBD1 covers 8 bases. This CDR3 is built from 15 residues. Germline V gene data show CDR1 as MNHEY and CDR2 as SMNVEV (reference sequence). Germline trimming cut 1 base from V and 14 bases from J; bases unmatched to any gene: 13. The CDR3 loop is CASSLLERQGIGEHF. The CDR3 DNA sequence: TGTGCCAGCAGTTTATTGGAACGACAGGGGATCGGGGAGCATTTT.

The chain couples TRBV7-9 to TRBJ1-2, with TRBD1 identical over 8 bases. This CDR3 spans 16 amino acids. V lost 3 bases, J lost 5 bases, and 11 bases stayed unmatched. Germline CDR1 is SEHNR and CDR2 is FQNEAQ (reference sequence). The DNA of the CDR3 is TGTGCCAGCAGCTTCTCGATGGACAGGGCAATTTATGGCTACACCTTC. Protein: CASSFSMDRAIYGYTF.

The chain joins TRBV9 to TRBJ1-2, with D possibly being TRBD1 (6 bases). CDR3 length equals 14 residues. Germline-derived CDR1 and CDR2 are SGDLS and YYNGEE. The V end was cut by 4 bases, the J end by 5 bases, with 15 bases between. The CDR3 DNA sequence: TGTGCCAGCAGCCTCGGGGGGGGGCCATATGGCTACACCTTC. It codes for CASSLGGGPYGYTF.

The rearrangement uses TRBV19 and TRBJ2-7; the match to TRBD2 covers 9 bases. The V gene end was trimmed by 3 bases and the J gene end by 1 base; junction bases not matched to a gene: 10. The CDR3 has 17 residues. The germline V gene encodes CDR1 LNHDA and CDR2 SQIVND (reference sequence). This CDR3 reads CASSIGSVAGESYEQYF. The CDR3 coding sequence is TGTGCCAGTAGTATTGGATCGGTAGCGGGAGAGTCCTACGAGCAGTACTTC.

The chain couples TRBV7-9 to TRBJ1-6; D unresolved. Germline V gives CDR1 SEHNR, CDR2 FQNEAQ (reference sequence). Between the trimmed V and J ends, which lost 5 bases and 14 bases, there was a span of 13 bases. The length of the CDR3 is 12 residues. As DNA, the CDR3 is TGTGCCAGCAGCAGGGAAGCCCCTACCCTCCACTTT. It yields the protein CASSREAPTLHF.

The CDR3 spells CASRVGGIYGYTF. CDR3 nucleotides: TGTGCCAGCAGAGTGGGGGGGATTTATGGCTACACCTTC. This rearrangement joins TRBV28 to TRBJ1-2; D is perhaps TRBD1 (5 bases). V dropped 6 bases and J dropped 5 bases, with 13 bases sitting between them. This CDR3 is built from 13 residues. Germline values: CDR1 MDHEN, CDR2 SYDVKM.

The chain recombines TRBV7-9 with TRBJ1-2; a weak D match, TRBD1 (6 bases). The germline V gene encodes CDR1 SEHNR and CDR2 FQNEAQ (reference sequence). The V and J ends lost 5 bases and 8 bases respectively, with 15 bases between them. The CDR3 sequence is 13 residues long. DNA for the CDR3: TGTGCCAGCAGCCAGGGGATAGTAGGCGGCTACACCTTC. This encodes CASSQGIVGGYTF.

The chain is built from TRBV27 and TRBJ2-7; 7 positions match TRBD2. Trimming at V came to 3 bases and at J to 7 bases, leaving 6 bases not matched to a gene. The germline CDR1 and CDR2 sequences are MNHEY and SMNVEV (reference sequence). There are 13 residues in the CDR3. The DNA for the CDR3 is TGTGCCAGCAGTTTGTCCCTCGGGAGGGAGCAGTACTTC. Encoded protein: CASSLSLGREQYF.